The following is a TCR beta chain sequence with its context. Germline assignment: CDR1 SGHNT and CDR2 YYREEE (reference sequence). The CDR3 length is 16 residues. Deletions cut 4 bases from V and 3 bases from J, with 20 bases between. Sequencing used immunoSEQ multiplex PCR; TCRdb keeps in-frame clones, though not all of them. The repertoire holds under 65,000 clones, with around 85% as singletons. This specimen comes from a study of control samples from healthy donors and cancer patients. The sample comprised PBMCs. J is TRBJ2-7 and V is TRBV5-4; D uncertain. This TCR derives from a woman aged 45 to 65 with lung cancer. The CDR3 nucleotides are TGTGCCAGCAGCCCTCGACTTCGGGCAAAGGGCTACGAGCAGTACTTC. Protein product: CASSPRLRAKGYEQYF.